This record covers a single T cell receptor (beta chain). These data originate in a study of blood T cells in healthy people across ages. At the level of the study: Per every two T cells, about one barcoded beta molecule was captured by template switching.

Ranging in age from about 6 to 90, the donors were healthy Caucasian individuals from Russia. Isolation of PBMCs gave at least 6 million cells per sample. Primers used in a second PCR of about 6 to 11 cycles were a sample-barcoded 5' primer and a J-beta primer mix. TCRdb called the 5' RACE reads again in MiXCR, with one record for every CDR3 protein. This sample has hundreds of thousands of distinct CDR3 sequences, with around 34% found just once. Trimming took 7 bases from V and 6 from J, leaving 16 bases between them. The CDR3 is made up of 13 amino acids. CDR1 is DFQATT, CDR2 SNEGSKA, per germline (reference sequence).

The sequenced material came from blood. The chain joins TRBV20-1 to TRBJ1-5, with D possibly TRBD1 on 6 matching bases. This clonotype was obtained from a man aged 18 to 29 in good health. The chain's CDR3 is CSGRSQGTQPQHF. The CDR3 DNA follows: TGCAGTGGGAGAAGCCAGGGGACTCAGCCCCAGCATTTT.